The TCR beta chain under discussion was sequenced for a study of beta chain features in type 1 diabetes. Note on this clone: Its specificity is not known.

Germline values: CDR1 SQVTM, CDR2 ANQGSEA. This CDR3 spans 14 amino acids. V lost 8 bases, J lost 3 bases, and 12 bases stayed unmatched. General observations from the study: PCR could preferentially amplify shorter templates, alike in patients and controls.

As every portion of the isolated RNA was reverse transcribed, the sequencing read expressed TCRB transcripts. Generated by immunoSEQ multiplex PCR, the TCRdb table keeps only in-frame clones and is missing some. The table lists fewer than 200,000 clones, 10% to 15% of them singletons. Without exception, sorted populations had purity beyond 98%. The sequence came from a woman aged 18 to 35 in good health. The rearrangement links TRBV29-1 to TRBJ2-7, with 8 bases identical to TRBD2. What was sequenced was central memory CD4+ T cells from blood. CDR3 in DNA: TGCAGCCCCTATAGGGGTACTAGCGGCTACGAGCAGTACTTC. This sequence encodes CSPYRGTSGYEQYF.